Sequencing of this T cell receptor beta chain was carried out in a study of T-cell reconstitution after alpha-beta-depleted transplantation in children. Overall study findings and caveats: In some patients, recipient T cells and intrathymic progenitors surviving conditioning explained high day-60 diversity. Expanded graft clones, several hundred of them, were reportedly the source of alpha-beta T cells about two months after transplant. T cells produced anew were the main source of T-cell counts and diversity one year after transplant.

Unique molecular identifiers were incorporated during preparation of the TCRbeta library. TCRdb reprocessed the PCR reads with MiXCR, giving one entry per CDR3 protein. The sample shows about 980,000 distinct CDR3 sequences, less than 30% of them seen only once. This clonotype has only a few counts. Its antigen remains unidentified. The receptor was derived from a boy younger than two who had a stem cell transplant for SCID, so the T cells may come from the graft donor. Sequenced material: PBMCs, mostly from graft donor cells, taken 360 days after TCRalphabeta/CD19-depleted stem cell transplant.

In nucleotides, the CDR3 is TGTGCCAGCGTGAGGGACAGATCTTACAATGAGCAGTTCTTC. The encoded protein is CASVRDRSYNEQFF. This chain connects TRBV6-1 to TRBJ2-1; 7 nucleotides line up with TRBD1. Unmatched junction bases numbered 8, after V lost 8 bases and J lost 4 bases. The CDR3 has 14 residues. Germline CDR1 reads MNHNS; CDR2 reads SASEGT.